This T cell receptor beta chain comes out of a study of T cells in women clearing cervical HPV infection. The wider study: Controls gave blood once infection was undetectable; cases at lesion identification.

Clones were sequenced by immunoSEQ multiplex PCR, and TCRdb holds only the in-frame ones, with some missing. The clone table shows about 36,000 clones, with the ten largest holding 3.5% to 4.5%. Notes on the study in general: CIN3+ cases had significantly higher TCR repertoire richness than controls, but evenness did not differ. Cases carried less TRBV6-7 than controls: about 0.1% versus 0.15%.

Germline V gene sequence: CDR1 DFQATT, CDR2 SNEGSKA (reference sequence). The CDR3 has 14 residues. The V segment lost 5 bases and the J segment 4 bases; nucleotides outside the gene matches: 6. As regards this clone: Its antigen remains unknown. Read data end 3 residues before the CDR3 end; the end is taken from the germline J gene.

The sequence came from a woman aged 18 to 75 with a cervical HPV16 infection that either progressed to CIN3+ or cleared (not recorded which). The V call is TRBV20-1, the J call TRBJ2-5; TRBD2 aligns across 11 bases. Sequencing input: blood buffy coat. The CDR3 protein is CSAGSGGAGETQYF. The part of the CDR3 DNA that was read is TGCAGTGCTGGTAGCGGGGGGGCCGGAGAGACC.